A selection of T cell receptor beta chains follows, all from one sample in a study of graft-versus-host responses after intestinal transplantation. Antigen specificity for these receptors is unknown. Using immunoSEQ multiplex PCR, the repertoire was profiled, and TCRdb retains in-frame clones only, with some absent. Of 90,000 to 120,000 clones in the sample, approximately 86% were seen once. Sequenced here: unstimulated CD4+ T cells sorted from spleen or lymph node cells, sampled before transplant. Receptors originate from a human donor who was the organ donor for an intestinal transplant. Both conserved end residues are part of each CDR3. The order of the fields is V gene, J gene, clone size, D gene, CDR3 DNA, CDR3 protein. The D gene is left open where the match is weak. Rows give clone size only sometimes, using once, few, many, or a class for an expanded clone.

v_gene: TRBV5-5; j_gene: TRBJ1-4; abundance: once; d_gene: NA; CDR3nt: TGTGCCAGCAGCCCGGGTGGGCAGAGGACTAATGAAAAACTGTTTTTT; CDR3aa: CASSPGGQRTNEKLFF
v_gene: TRBV19; j_gene: TRBJ1-2; abundance: NA; d_gene: NA; CDR3nt: TGTGCCAGTAGTATCGCAGGATCCTACCTTTTCTCTTATGGCTACACCTTC; CDR3aa: CASSIAGSYLFSYGYTF
v_gene: TRBV7-2; j_gene: TRBJ2-3; abundance: NA; d_gene: TRBD2; CDR3nt: TGTGCCAGCAAGCGGGGGAGCACAGATACGCAGTATTTT; CDR3aa: CASKRGSTDTQYF
v_gene: TRBV28; j_gene: TRBJ1-2; abundance: NA; d_gene: NA; CDR3nt: TGTGCCAGCAGGTCGCCTATGAGAACAGATGGCTACACCTTC; CDR3aa: CASRSPMRTDGYTF
v_gene: TRBV12-5; j_gene: TRBJ2-1; abundance: NA; d_gene: NA; CDR3nt: TGTGCTAGTGGTTTGGTAATTGGTAGAGACTACAATGAGCAGTTCTTC; CDR3aa: CASGLVIGRDYNEQFF
v_gene: TRBV5-5; j_gene: TRBJ1-2; abundance: NA; d_gene: NA; CDR3nt: TGTGCCAGCAGCTTGGGGATCACCTATGGCTACACCTTC; CDR3aa: CASSLGITYGYTF
v_gene: TRBV2; j_gene: TRBJ1-4; abundance: once; d_gene: NA; CDR3nt: TGTGCCAGCGGGGGGCCGACAACTAATGAAAAACTGTTTTTT; CDR3aa: CASGGPTTNEKLFF
v_gene: TRBV5-1; j_gene: TRBJ2-3; abundance: once; d_gene: NA; CDR3nt: TGCGCCAGCAGCCTCGGGACTGGCCTAGATACGCAGTATTTT; CDR3aa: CASSLGTGLDTQYF
v_gene: TRBV4-1; j_gene: TRBJ1-1; abundance: NA; d_gene: NA; CDR3nt: TGCGCCAGCAGCCGCTCGTCTCCTCATACCGGGACCCCGAGTCCTCTGAACACTGAAGCTTTCTTT; CDR3aa: CASSRSSPHTGTPSPLNTEAFF
v_gene: TRBV18; j_gene: TRBJ2-1; abundance: NA; d_gene: TRBD2; CDR3nt: TGTGCCAGCTCACCCCCGGGGGGGGGCCAAGGTGAGCAGTTCTTC; CDR3aa: CASSPPGGGQGEQFF
v_gene: TRBV5-8; j_gene: TRBJ2-1; abundance: NA; d_gene: NA; CDR3nt: TGTGCCAGCAGCTCGGGAAGGTTGTCTGGGCTTATATATATTGGGAATGAGCAGTTCTTC; CDR3aa: CASSSGRLSGLIYIGNEQFF
v_gene: TRBV19; j_gene: TRBJ1-2; abundance: NA; d_gene: TRBD1; CDR3nt: TGTGCCAGTAGTACGGACAGGGCACCTAACTATGGCTACACCTTC; CDR3aa: CASSTDRAPNYGYTF
v_gene: TRBV5-6; j_gene: TRBJ1-2; abundance: once; d_gene: TRBD1; CDR3nt: TGTGCCAGCAGCATAGGGACAGCTAACTATGGCTACACCTTC; CDR3aa: CASSIGTANYGYTF
v_gene: TRBV5-1; j_gene: TRBJ2-1; abundance: NA; d_gene: NA; CDR3nt: TGCGCCAGCAGCCCAAGGGAGAAATCCTACAATGAGCAGTTCTTC; CDR3aa: CASSPREKSYNEQFF
v_gene: TRBV18; j_gene: TRBJ1-3; abundance: NA; d_gene: NA; CDR3nt: TGTGCCAGCTCCGCTCGCGTATCCTCTGGAAACACCATATATTTT; CDR3aa: CASSARVSSGNTIYF
v_gene: TRBV6-5; j_gene: TRBJ1-1; abundance: NA; d_gene: TRBD1; CDR3nt: TGTGCCAGCAGTTTAGGGACAGGGAGGACTGAAGCTTTCTTT; CDR3aa: CASSLGTGRTEAFF
v_gene: TRBV7-2; j_gene: TRBJ2-2; abundance: NA; d_gene: TRBD2; CDR3nt: TGTGCCAGCAGCTTAGTGGGAGCGGGGTCTGGGGAGCTGTTTTTT; CDR3aa: CASSLVGAGSGELFF
v_gene: TRBV2; j_gene: TRBJ1-3; abundance: NA; d_gene: TRBD1; CDR3nt: TGTGCCAGCATCCCACGAGGGGGCCGAGGAAACACCATATATTTT; CDR3aa: CASIPRGGRGNTIYF
v_gene: TRBV5-5; j_gene: TRBJ1-1; abundance: NA; d_gene: TRBD1; CDR3nt: TGTGCCAGCAGCGGAACAGGGGTTACTGAAGCTTTCTTT; CDR3aa: CASSGTGVTEAFF
v_gene: TRBV29-1; j_gene: TRBJ1-1; abundance: NA; d_gene: NA; CDR3nt: TGCAGCGGTGGGACGGGGAACACTGAAGCTTTCTTT; CDR3aa: CSGGTGNTEAFF
v_gene: TRBV11-3; j_gene: TRBJ1-1; abundance: NA; d_gene: TRBD1; CDR3nt: TGTGCCAGCACCACGGATCCGGGGACAGGCACTTTCTTT; CDR3aa: CASTTDPGTGTFF
v_gene: TRBV20-1; j_gene: TRBJ2-1; abundance: NA; d_gene: NA; CDR3nt: TGCAGTGCGCCGGGGGTATATGAGCAGTTCTTC; CDR3aa: CSAPGVYEQFF
v_gene: TRBV5-1; j_gene: TRBJ2-7; abundance: NA; d_gene: TRBD2; CDR3nt: TGCGCCAGCAGCTTGGAACCGGGACTAGCGGGGTACGAGCAGTACTTC; CDR3aa: CASSLEPGLAGYEQYF
v_gene: TRBV14; j_gene: TRBJ2-3; abundance: NA; d_gene: TRBD2; CDR3nt: TGTGCCAGCAGCCACCTAGCGGGACAAGGCACAGATACGCAGTATTTT; CDR3aa: CASSHLAGQGTDTQYF
v_gene: TRBV19; j_gene: TRBJ1-5; abundance: NA; d_gene: TRBD1; CDR3nt: TGTGCCAGTAGTATAACAGGGGATGCCCAGCCCCAGCATTTT; CDR3aa: CASSITGDAQPQHF
v_gene: TRBV27; j_gene: TRBJ2-1; abundance: NA; d_gene: TRBD1; CDR3nt: TGTGCCAGCAGTCACGACAGGGGTTACAATGAGCAGTTCTTC; CDR3aa: CASSHDRGYNEQFF
v_gene: TRBV25-1; j_gene: TRBJ1-1; abundance: NA; d_gene: TRBD1; CDR3nt: TGTGCCAGCCAAGAGGGGGCGAGAACTGAAGCTTTCTTT; CDR3aa: CASQEGARTEAFF
v_gene: TRBV5-1; j_gene: TRBJ2-2; abundance: NA; d_gene: TRBD1; CDR3nt: TGCGCCAGCAGCTTTTTGACAGGGGGCGGCACCGGGGAGCTGTTTTTT; CDR3aa: CASSFLTGGGTGELFF
v_gene: TRBV18; j_gene: TRBJ1-2; abundance: many; d_gene: NA; CDR3nt: TGTGCCAGCTCCCCACCGGCAGGGACTAACTATGGCTACACCTTC; CDR3aa: CASSPPAGTNYGYTF
v_gene: TRBV5-4; j_gene: TRBJ2-1; abundance: once; d_gene: NA; CDR3nt: TGTGCCAGCAGCCCAGACCGACAGGTCTACAATGAGCAGTTCTTC; CDR3aa: CASSPDRQVYNEQFF
v_gene: TRBV27; j_gene: TRBJ2-3; abundance: NA; d_gene: NA; CDR3nt: TGTGCCAGCAGGTCCGTAGCTAGCACAGATACGCAGTATTTT; CDR3aa: CASRSVASTDTQYF
v_gene: TRBV9; j_gene: TRBJ2-7; abundance: NA; d_gene: TRBD2; CDR3nt: TGTGCCAGCAGCGCCTTACCTGGACTAGCGGGGAACTCCTACGAGCAGTACTTC; CDR3aa: CASSALPGLAGNSYEQYF
v_gene: TRBV7-2; j_gene: TRBJ2-6; abundance: NA; d_gene: NA; CDR3nt: TGTGCCAGCAGCCTGACAGGAAGCTCTGGGGCCAACGTCCTGACTTTC; CDR3aa: CASSLTGSSGANVLTF
v_gene: TRBV5-1; j_gene: TRBJ1-1; abundance: NA; d_gene: NA; CDR3nt: TGCGCCAGCAGCTTGGCTCTGGTGGGGACTGAAGCTTTCTTT; CDR3aa: CASSLALVGTEAFF
v_gene: TRBV19; j_gene: TRBJ1-4; abundance: NA; d_gene: NA; CDR3nt: TGTGCCAGTAGCCCGGCCAGGTGGGGTGCTAATGAAAAACTGTTTTTT; CDR3aa: CASSPARWGANEKLFF
v_gene: TRBV21-1; j_gene: TRBJ2-5; abundance: once; d_gene: NA; CDR3nt: TGTGCCAGCAGCGATCAAGGCCAAGAGACCCAGTACTTC; CDR3aa: CASSDQGQETQYF
v_gene: TRBV5-1; j_gene: TRBJ1-3; abundance: NA; d_gene: NA; CDR3nt: TGCGCCAGCTCGGGGGGTTCTGGAAACACCATATATTTT; CDR3aa: CASSGGSGNTIYF
v_gene: TRBV6-1; j_gene: TRBJ2-7; abundance: once; d_gene: TRBD2; CDR3nt: TGTGCCAGCAGTCCCGGACTAGCGGGGGTTGAGCAGTACTTC; CDR3aa: CASSPGLAGVEQYF
v_gene: TRBV11-3; j_gene: TRBJ2-1; abundance: NA; d_gene: TRBD2; CDR3nt: TGTGCCAGCAGCGGAAAGACTAGCGAGTACAATGAGCAGTTCTTC; CDR3aa: CASSGKTSEYNEQFF